This T cell receptor beta chain came from a study of blood T cell repertoires in COVID-19 (dated by TCRdb to the early 2020s). Regarding the research as a whole: The collaborator samples originated in the United States, Italy and Spain and spanned the acute and convalescent phases of COVID-19. The prospective study material was composed of cDNA or gDNA derived from T cells, B-cell-depleted T cells, or PBMCs. The dataset comprised deeply sampled blood TCRbeta repertoires from subjects exposed to, actively infected with, or recovered from COVID-19. The repertoires were released in a freely available public database intended as a resource for research on the immune response to SARS-CoV-2. Samples were obtained from the ongoing ImmuneRACE study (first 160 participants) and from 1,200 or so subjects provided by 6 global collaborators. A de-identified subject ID, COVID-19 status, age in years and sex were almost always included in the sample metadata. Where HLA class I and class II types were available, the types were taken from metadata supplied by the sample provider, not from assay-based typing. Study-wide findings and limitations: Clinical and demographic metadata were provided uncurated, with the amount varying by source and participant.

Details on this clone: No antigen is known for it. No much larger clone exists at a distance of one base, and base qualities are not known.

Participants in the prospective study were enrolled through a virtual design, were aged roughly 18 to 95 years, and lived in roughly 24 United States geographic areas. To assign participants to cohorts, the prospective study relied on clinical history that participants themselves reported in a screening survey and a study questionnaire. Recovered participants in ImmuneRACE Cohort 3 were defined by two consecutive negative NP/OP PCR tests, clearance by a healthcare professional, or resolution of symptoms. Each participant in the prospective study had whole blood, serum and a nasopharyngeal or oropharyngeal swab collected by mobile phlebotomists. Additional blood draws and questionnaires over an approximately 2-month period could optionally be provided by prospective study participants. Prospective study blood samples were shipped either frozen or at room temperature before DNA extraction. Measured from the cysteine to the phenylalanine, the CDR3 is 14 residues long. Only the CDR3 region is kept as DNA, spanning 42 bases read in frame from base 1. The germline V and J ends show losses of 7 bases and 4 bases respectively, and no gene match explains 8 bases of the junction. CDR1 and CDR2 (LGHDT, YNNKEL) derive from the germline V gene (reference sequence).

The immunoSEQ Assay, a bias-controlled multiplex PCR, was used to amplify TCRbeta CDR3 regions from genomic DNA. Concerning the study's data processing: Nucleated cell counts per sample were estimated from amplification of reference gene primers within the assay. To quantify the absolute abundance of each unique TCRbeta CDR3 rearrangement, sequence reads were collapsed and filtered. For each sample, productive Simpson clonality was calculated as the square root of Simpson's diversity index across productive rearrangements. TCRdb re-hosts the immuneACCESS table, in-frame sequences only. Its copies lack some clones; in the studies checked, an unresolved V gene accounts for under half of them, and the cause for the rest is not known. V and J calls and clone size are given by that table; D and trimming were obtained from the DNA. The sample table shows 150,000 to 200,000 clones, and almost 80% are seen once. Together, the top ten hold about 18% of the sample.

The receptor was derived from a woman aged 50 to 60 who had recovered from COVID-19. Material: PBMCs or T cells enriched from blood (not recorded which). The chain joins TRBV3-1 (or the pseudogene TRBV3-2) to TRBJ2-5; 8 nucleotides in the junction match TRBD2. Here is the DNA: TGTGCCAGCACCCCGGGGGGGGGCGGAGAGACCCAGTACTTC. It translates to CASTPGGGGETQYF.